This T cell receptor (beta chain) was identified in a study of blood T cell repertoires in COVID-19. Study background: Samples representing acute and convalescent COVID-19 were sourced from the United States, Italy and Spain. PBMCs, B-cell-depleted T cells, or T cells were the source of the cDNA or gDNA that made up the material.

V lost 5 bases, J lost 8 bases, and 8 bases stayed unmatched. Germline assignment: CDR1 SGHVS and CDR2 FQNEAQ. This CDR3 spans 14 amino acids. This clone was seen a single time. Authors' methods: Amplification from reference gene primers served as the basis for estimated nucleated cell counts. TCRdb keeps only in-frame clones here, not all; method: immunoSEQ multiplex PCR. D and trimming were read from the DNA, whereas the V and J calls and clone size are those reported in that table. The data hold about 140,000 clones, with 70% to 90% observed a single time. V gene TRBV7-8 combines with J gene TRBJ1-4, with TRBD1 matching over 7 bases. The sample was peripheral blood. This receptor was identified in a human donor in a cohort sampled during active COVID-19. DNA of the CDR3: TGTGCCAGCAGCAGACAGGGCCGGGAAGAAAAACTGTTTTTT. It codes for CASSRQGREEKLFF.